These 16 T cell receptor beta chains originate from one sample sequenced in a study of cytomegalovirus exposure and HLA in healthy donors. The PCR was carried out with 60 Vbeta primers and 13 Jbeta primers. The repertoire was sequenced with immunoSEQ multiplex PCR; TCRdb's copy has only in-frame clones and lacks some. This table holds about 180,000 clones, roughly four fifths found once. The sequenced sample was PBMCs. The receptors here all came from a woman in her 50s in good health and CMV-seronegative.

This clone has only a few counts. V usage is TRBV19 and J usage is TRBJ2-3; 14 bases align to TRBD2. Germline V gene data show CDR1 as LNHDA and CDR2 as SQIVND (reference sequence). J gave up 6 bases and V 5 bases, and 7 bases lay outside the gene matches. This CDR3 region has 16 residues. The CDR3 region has the DNA TGTGCCAGTAGTCCGACTAGCGGGGGGGCCTACGATACGCAGTATTTT. It encodes CASSPTSGGAYDTQYF.

The chain carries TRBV19 and TRBJ1-2; possibly TRBD1 for D (6 bases). The CDR3 is made up of 15 amino acids. Looked up from germline, CDR1 is LNHDA and CDR2 is SQIVND (reference sequence). The germline V and J ends were trimmed by 4 bases and 2 bases, with 14 bases remaining between them. DNA of the CDR3: TGTGCCAGTAGTAGGGGGCTTCAGAGGAACTATGGCTACACCTTC. Protein: CASSRGLQRNYGYTF. The full variable domain, with the rest looked up from reference TRBV19 and TRBJ1-2, is DGGITQSPKYLFRKEGQNVTLSCEQNLNHDAMYWYRQDPGQGLRLIYYSQIVNDFQKGDIAEGYSVSREKKESFPLTVTSAQKNPTAFYLCASSRGLQRNYGYTFGSGTRLTVV.

The V call is TRBV30, the J call TRBJ2-3; weak D call: TRBD1 (5 bases). The CDR3 is made up of 11 amino acids. The V end lost 5 bases, the J end lost 5 bases, and 8 bases lay between the germline ends. Germline CDR1 is GTSNPN and CDR2 is SVGIG (reference sequence). CDR3 nucleotide sequence: TGTGCCTGGGAGCAGGGAGATACGCAGTATTTT. Amino acid sequence: CAWEQGDTQYF.

The chain uses TRBV29-1 and TRBJ1-2; D remains ambiguous. The CDR3 covers 13 residues. V shed 1 base and J shed 5 bases, with 11 bases lying between them. Germline assignment: CDR1 SQVTM and CDR2 ANQGSEA. CDR3 protein: CSVEVGLLYGYTF. Here the CDR3 DNA reads TGCAGCGTTGAAGTGGGCCTATTATATGGCTACACCTTC.

For this clone: A read error may account for a junction end that differs from germline. V usage is TRBV19 and J usage is TRBJ1-2, with D possibly matching TRBD1 (5 bases). CDR3 length: 15 residues. Germline-derived CDR1 and CDR2 are LNHDA and SQIVND (reference sequence). CDR3 sequence: CASGIAGETNYGYTF. CDR3 nucleotides: TGTGCCAGTGGTATAGCGGGGGAGACTAACTATGGCTACACCTTC.

The V and J genes are TRBV28 and TRBJ2-3; no definite D call. Trimming pared 1 base from V and 4 bases from J, leaving 3 bases between. CDR3 length equals 12 residues. The germline gives CDR1 MDHEN, CDR2 SYDVKM. This CDR3 is CASSLFSDTQYF. The CDR3 nucleotides are TGTGCCAGCAGTTTATTCTCAGATACGCAGTATTTT.

J is TRBJ2-3 and V is TRBV5-1; TRBD1 matches at 7 bases. J gave up 1 base and V 2 bases, and 7 bases lay outside the gene matches. CDR1 is SGHRS and CDR2 is YFSETQ in the germline V gene. This CDR3 spans 16 amino acids. The CDR3 DNA reads TGCGCCAGCAGCTTAACAGGGGCCGTGGGCACAGATACGCAGTATTTT. It encodes CASSLTGAVGTDTQYF.

This chain connects TRBV7-2 to TRBJ1-2; D might be TRBD1 (6 bases). The germline V gene has CDR1 SGHTA and CDR2 FQGNSA. The CDR3 has 13 residues. V was cut by 8 bases and J by 5 bases, with 15 bases left in between. The CDR3 sequence: CASDVPGVYGYTF. Here the CDR3 DNA reads TGTGCCAGCGACGTGCCAGGGGTTTATGGCTACACCTTC.

This chain links TRBV28 with TRBJ1-3, with a weak D call TRBD1 (5 bases). CDR1 is MDHEN and CDR2 is SYDVKM in the germline V gene. There are 15 residues in the CDR3. V was clipped by 3 bases and J by 3 bases, with 12 bases between them. CDR3: CASSLGGSGGNTIYF. The CDR3 DNA reads as TGTGCCAGCAGTTTGGGGGGGAGTGGTGGAAACACCATATATTTT. Based on the CDR3 plus reference TRBV28 and TRBJ1-3, the full variable domain is DVKVTQSSRYLVKRTGEKVFLECVQDMDHENMFWYRQDPGLGLRLIYFSYDVKMKEKGDIPEGYSVSREKKERFSLILESASTNQTSMYLCASSLGGSGGNTIYFGEGSWLTVV.

The V and J genes are TRBV28 and TRBJ1-4; 9 bases agree with TRBD1. This CDR3 is 16 amino acids long. V trimming: 6 bases; J trimming: 2 bases; junction bases outside the gene matches: 7. Germline CDR1 reads MDHEN; CDR2 reads SYDVKM. The CDR3 sequence: CASRAGQGNTNEKLFF. CDR3 nucleotide sequence: TGTGCCAGCAGGGCGGGACAGGGTAACACTAATGAAAAACTGTTTTTT.

This chain joins TRBV5-4 and TRBJ1-1; D is perhaps TRBD1 (5 bases). The CDR3 has 14 amino acids. Looked up from germline, CDR1 is SGHNT and CDR2 is YYREEE (reference sequence). Trimming removed 4 bases from V and 6 bases from J, with 16 bases in between. The CDR3 protein is CASSREKGFSEAFF. CDR3 nucleotides: TGTGCCAGCAGCCGAGAAAAGGGGTTCTCTGAAGCTTTCTTT.

The chain couples TRBV27 to TRBJ2-7, with D uncertain. Germline-derived CDR1 and CDR2 are MNHEY and SMNVEV (reference sequence). V was clipped by 5 bases and J by 5 bases, with 10 bases between them. This CDR3 has 12 amino acids. The CDR3 bases are TGTGCCAGCAGTCTTGACAAACACGAGCAGTACTTC. It is translated as CASSLDKHEQYF.

This clone appeared a few times. This chain uses TRBV21-1 with TRBJ1-2; the DNA was not used to check the table's D call, TRBD1. TRBV21-1 counts as a pseudogene. This CDR3 is built from 14 residues. The CDR3 is CASTRLGFRGGYTF. CDR3 sequence (DNA): TGTGCCAGCACTCGACTGGGGTTTAGGGGGGGCTACACCTTC.

This clone was seen once. V usage is TRBV25-1 and J usage is TRBJ1-4; TRBD1 matches 9 bases. From germline, CDR1 is MGHDK and CDR2 SYGVNS. V shed 6 bases and J 7 bases; nucleotides not matched to a gene: 15. This CDR3 is 17 amino acids long. The CDR3 protein is CASRQQGAGFSVEKLFF. The CDR3 DNA follows: TGTGCCAGCAGACAACAGGGGGCGGGTTTCAGTGTTGAAAAACTGTTTTTT.

The rearrangement joins TRBV5-8 to TRBJ2-7, with TRBD1 matching 9 bases. Germline V CDR1 and CDR2: SGHTS, YDEGEE. With V trimmed by 4 bases and J by 1 base, 6 bases remained unmatched. This CDR3 spans 15 amino acids. This chain's CDR3 is CASSEGTGRSYEQYF. In DNA, the CDR3 is TGTGCCAGCAGCGAGGGGACAGGGAGGTCCTACGAGCAGTACTTC. The full variable domain, in which reference TRBV5-8 and TRBJ2-7 provide the parts outside the CDR3, is EAGVTQSPTHLIKTRGQQATLRCSPISGHTSVYWYQQALGLGLQFLLWYDEGEERNRGNFPPRFSGRQFPNYSSELNVNALELEDSALYLCASSEGTGRSYEQYFGPGTRLTVT.

This clone has more than one count but fewer than ten. The rearrangement links TRBV2 to TRBJ2-1; 9 positions match TRBD2. V gave up 5 bases and J gave up 4 bases; unmatched junction bases: 6. The CDR3 is 15 amino acids. The germline gives CDR1 SNHLY, CDR2 FYNNEI. The CDR3 DNA follows: TGTGCCAGCAGTTCTAGCGGGGTCCCGTACAATGAGCAGTTCTTC. Its protein product is CASSSSGVPYNEQFF.